Below are 7 T cell receptor beta chains sequenced from a single sample in a study of shared clonotypes between healthy human individuals. Profiling relied on immunoSEQ multiplex PCR, and the TCRdb table lists in-frame clones only, not all of them. The repertoire includes around 1.9 million clones, around 95% of them detected once, and less than 2% sits in the top ten. The naive CD8 fraction comprised CD45RO-negative cells positively selected for CCR7 and excluded terminally differentiated effector memory CD45RA+ cells. The sample taken for sequencing was naive CD8+ T cells from PBMCs. These receptors were taken from a man between 18 and 35 years old in good health. Some clones in this sample may be carry-over from other donors' samples.

This chain links TRBV30 with TRBJ1-1; tentatively, D is TRBD1 (5 bases). The CDR3 is 15 amino acids. Trimming cost V 2 bases and J 4 bases, with 17 bases left between them. Germline loops: CDR1 GTSNPN, CDR2 SVGIG (reference sequence). The CDR3 protein is CAWSIVAGVFTEAFF. CDR3 in DNA: TGTGCCTGGAGTATAGTGGCGGGGGTTTTCACTGAAGCTTTCTTT.

The chain joins TRBV7-9 to TRBJ2-1; TRBD2 might be the D (6 bases). Trimming took 0 bases from V and 3 from J, leaving 9 bases between them. The CDR3 has 15 residues. The V gene's germline CDR1 is SEHNR and CDR2 FQNEAQ (reference sequence). This CDR3 reads CASSLAQGGYNEQFF. Written as DNA, the CDR3 is TGTGCCAGCAGCTTAGCGCAGGGAGGCTACAATGAGCAGTTCTTC. Supplemented by reference TRBV7-9 and TRBJ2-1, the full variable domain reads DTGVSQNPRHKITKRGQNVTFRCDPISEHNRLYWYRQTLGQGPEFLTYFQNEAQLEKSRLLSDRFSAERPKGSFSTLEIQRTEQGDSAMYLCASSLAQGGYNEQFFGPGTRLTVL.

A single count supports this clone. The V call is TRBV2, the J call TRBJ2-7; D remains ambiguous. The length of the CDR3 is 14 residues. CDR1 and CDR2 from the germline V gene are SNHLY and FYNNEI. V dropped 4 bases and J dropped 0 bases, with 10 bases sitting between them. The CDR3 sequence: CASSVKGPSYEQYF. CDR3 in DNA: TGTGCCAGCAGTGTAAAAGGACCCTCCTACGAGCAGTACTTC.

Comment on this clone: The junction and the germline gene differ at one end; a read error may be behind it. J is TRBJ1-3 and V is TRBV28, with D perhaps TRBD1 (5 bases). CDR1 is MDHEN, CDR2 SYDVKM, per germline. The CDR3 has 17 amino acids. Written as DNA, the CDR3 is TGTGCCAGCAGTTTACTCCCTTTATCTGGGGCCGGAACCACCATATATTTT. Protein sequence: CASSLLPLSGAGTTIYF.

The chain has TRBV30 and TRBJ1-6; 7 bases line up with TRBD1. Germline V lookup: CDR1 GTSNPN, CDR2 SVGIG (reference sequence). The CDR3 length is 18 residues. Trimming cost V 3 bases and J 0 bases; bases outside gene matches: 11. The DNA for the CDR3 is TGTGCCTGGAGCCCACAGGGGCTGGCGAGCTCCTATAATTCACCCCTCCACTTT. Encoded protein: CAWSPQGLASSYNSPLHF.

This rearrangement joins TRBV7-9 to TRBJ2-7; TRBD2 agrees at 7 bases. Losses at the gene ends were 5 bases for V and 4 bases for J; bases not matched to a gene: 8. This CDR3 has 14 residues. CDR1 and CDR2 (germline): SEHNR, FQNEAQ (reference sequence). The CDR3 bases are TGTGCCAGCAGCGTTTCAACCGGGGGGTACGAGCAGTACTTC. This gives the protein CASSVSTGGYEQYF.

This chain links TRBV19 with TRBJ2-1, with 12 bases lining up with TRBD2. Trimming cost V 4 bases and J 8 bases; bases outside gene matches: 6. This CDR3 has 15 residues. Germline values: CDR1 LNHDA, CDR2 SQIVND (reference sequence). The CDR3 DNA follows: TGTGCCAGTAGTACGAGACTAGCGGGAGTTGATGAGCAGTTCTTC. Translation: CASSTRLAGVDEQFF.